Listed here are 32 T cell receptor beta chains from one sample, sequenced in a study of OX40 agonist ivuxolimab in advanced cancers. Data came from immunoSEQ multiplex PCR; TCRdb stores just in-frame clones and leaves some out. Of over 75,000 clones in the sample, about nine tenths were seen once. This specimen was CD4+ or CD8+ T cells sorted from blood, taken in a trial of the OX40 agonist ivuxolimab. The receptor set was obtained from an adult with an advanced solid tumor such as melanoma, head and neck, liver or kidney cancer.

The CDR3 loop is CASTFTTNEKLFF. The CDR3 coding sequence is TGTGCCAGCACCTTTACAACTAATGAAAAACTGTTTTTT. The chain recombines TRBV9 with TRBJ1-4; D is unclear. The length of the CDR3 is 13 residues. Germline CDR1 SGDLS, CDR2 YYNGEE. V lost 6 bases to trimming and J lost 0 bases, with 6 bases between them.

This clone was recorded only once. The chain employs TRBV11-3 and TRBJ2-2; the match to TRBD2 covers 7 bases. The CDR3 contains 20 residues. Per germline, CDR1 SGHNT and CDR2 YENEEA. The ends lost 5 bases at V and 6 bases at J; junction bases unmatched: 24. The CDR3 loop reads CASSPRLRAGATSQPGELFF. The CDR3, as DNA: TGTGCCAGCAGCCCCCGCCTGCGGGCGGGAGCGACTTCGCAGCCCGGGGAGCTGTTTTTT.

The chain employs TRBV25-1 and TRBJ2-6; 8 positions match TRBD1. V was pared by 2 bases and J by 2 bases, with 8 bases of the junction left unmatched. CDR1 is MGHDK, CDR2 SYGVNS, per germline. The CDR3 spans 18 residues. The CDR3 nucleotides read TGTGCCAGCAGTGAACAAGCAGGGGGCCGTGCTGGGGCCAACGTCCTGACTTTC. Its translation: CASSEQAGGRAGANVLTF.

This clone appeared a few times. CDR3 region: CASSYRVLSNQPQHF. CDR3 nucleotide sequence: TGTGCCAGCAGCTACAGGGTCCTCAGCAATCAGCCCCAGCATTTT. The chain joins TRBV7-2 to TRBJ1-5; D perhaps matches TRBD1 (6 bases). Germline CDR1 reads SGHTA; CDR2 reads FQGNSA. The CDR3 has 15 amino acids. V was trimmed by 4 bases and J by 1 base, leaving 11 bases between them.

The rearrangement links TRBV18 to TRBJ2-7; 8 bases match TRBD1. The CDR3 length is 14 residues. V gave up 4 bases and J gave up 3 bases; unmatched junction bases: 5. CDR1 and CDR2 from the germline V gene are KGHSH and LQKENI. CDR3 protein: CASSQRTGFYEQYF. CDR3 DNA: TGTGCCAGCTCACAAAGGACAGGGTTCTACGAGCAGTACTTC.

The chain uses TRBV5-6 and TRBJ1-6, with 9 bases that match TRBD1. Trimming cost V 6 bases and J 4 bases; bases outside gene matches: 8. The CDR3 length is 16 residues. Germline loops: CDR1 SGHDT, CDR2 YYEEEE. In DNA, the CDR3 is TGTGCCAGCACCGAGACAGGGGGAAGTTATAATTCACCCCTCCACTTT. It yields the protein CASTETGGSYNSPLHF.

The chain carries TRBV7-3 and TRBJ1-1; TRBD1 agrees at 7 bases. V shed 6 bases, J shed 4 bases, and the junction held 11 bases outside the gene matches. CDR1 SGHTA and CDR2 FQGTGA come from the germline V gene. CDR3 size: 15 residues. The CDR3 spells CASSQSGDSFTEAFF. CDR3 coding DNA: TGTGCCAGCAGTCAATCGGGGGACAGCTTCACTGAAGCTTTCTTT. Combining the CDR3 with reference TRBV7-3 and TRBJ1-1 gives the whole variable domain GAGVSQTPSNKVTEKGKYVELRCDPISGHTALYWYRQSLGQGPEFLIYFQGTGAADDSGLPNDRFFAVRPEGSVSTLKIQRTERGDSAVYLCASSQSGDSFTEAFFGQGTRLTVV.

V and J are TRBV19 and TRBJ2-6; a possible D gene is TRBD1 (6 bases). The CDR3 is 14 amino acids. The V end was cut by 8 bases, the J end by 3 bases, with 11 bases between. Germline V CDR1 and CDR2: LNHDA, SQIVND (reference sequence). The CDR3 reads CASSQGGGANVLTF. The CDR3 region has the DNA TGTGCCAGTTCACAGGGTGGTGGGGCCAACGTCCTGACTTTC.

This clone occurred once. The chain joins TRBV5-1 to TRBJ2-3, with a weak D call TRBD2 (5 bases). Trimming pared 4 bases from V and 0 bases from J, leaving 15 bases between. The CDR3 is 16 amino acids. CDR1 is SGHRS and CDR2 is YFSETQ in the germline V gene. The DNA for the CDR3 is TGCGCCAGCAGCACACGCCCGGGCGGGAGCACAGATACGCAGTATTTT. Translation: CASSTRPGGSTDTQYF.

The rearrangement links TRBV9 to TRBJ2-5; D is possibly TRBD2 (6 bases). The germline V gene encodes CDR1 SGDLS and CDR2 YYNGEE. The CDR3 spans 14 residues. V was shortened by 3 bases and J by 11 bases, with 20 bases between the two germline ends. CDR3 in DNA: TGTGCCAGCAGCGAGGGTCCGGGCGGGATTGAGCAGTACTTC. It specifies CASSEGPGGIEQYF.

The gene calls are TRBV7-3 and TRBJ2-5, with 11 bases aligning to TRBD2. Per the germline V gene, CDR1 is SGHTA and CDR2 is FQGTGA. The length of the CDR3 is 18 residues. V was pared by 1 base and J by 2 bases, with 9 bases of the junction left unmatched. CDR3 coding DNA: TGTGCCAGCAGCTTAAGATTATCACTAGCGGGAGATCAAGAGACCCAGTACTTC. Translation: CASSLRLSLAGDQETQYF.

This chain connects TRBV9 to TRBJ2-7, with D maybe TRBD2 (5 bases). Trimming cost V 3 bases and J 3 bases, with 16 bases left between them. Germline lookup yields CDR1 SGDLS and CDR2 YYNGEE. CDR3 length: 15 amino acids. CDR3 protein: CASSERTGVVYEQYF. Here the CDR3 DNA reads TGTGCCAGCAGCGAGAGGACTGGAGTTGTCTACGAGCAGTACTTC.

The V and J genes are TRBV10-3 and TRBJ2-1; D call uncertain. From germline, CDR1 is ENHRY and CDR2 SYGVKD. This CDR3 is built from 14 residues. Trimming pared 2 bases from V and 12 bases from J, leaving 17 bases between. The chain's CDR3 is CAISEIRTHRGQFF. CDR3 in DNA: TGTGCCATCAGTGAGATCCGGACCCACCGCGGGCAGTTCTTC.

In its sample, this clone was seen once. The chain is built from TRBV11-1 and TRBJ1-2, with a possible D match to TRBD1 (5 bases). Trimming stripped 5 bases from V and 6 bases from J, with 13 bases between. From germline, CDR1 is SGHAT and CDR2 FQDESV (reference sequence). This CDR3 region has 13 residues. The CDR3 DNA reads TGTGCCAGCAGCCCGGGGGAGGTAAATGGCTACACCTTC. Translating gives CASSPGEVNGYTF.

V is TRBV6-6 and J is TRBJ2-5; 7 nucleotides agree with TRBD1. In germline, CDR1 is MNHNY, CDR2 SVGAGI (reference sequence). Germline trimming cut 6 bases from V and 1 base from J; bases unmatched to any gene: 5. The CDR3 is made up of 14 amino acids. The CDR3 coding sequence is TGTGCCAGCAGCCCACGGGACAGCCAAGAGACCCAGTACTTC. Its translation is CASSPRDSQETQYF.

This chain links TRBV18 with TRBJ2-5, with D possibly matching TRBD2 (5 bases). The CDR3 is made up of 14 amino acids. Trimming removed 6 bases from V and 4 bases from J, with 15 bases in between. Germline V CDR1 and CDR2: KGHSH, LQKENI. CDR3 DNA sequence: TGTGCCAGCTCCGCGGGTCGGACCCTAGAGACCCAGTACTTC. Amino acids: CASSAGRTLETQYF.

The chain employs TRBV4-2 and TRBJ1-4, with D maybe TRBD1 (5 bases). The germline V and J ends were trimmed by 1 base and 4 bases, with 10 bases remaining between them. Germline V CDR1 and CDR2: LGHNA, YNFKEQ. This CDR3 region has 15 residues. The CDR3 DNA follows: TGTGCCAGCAGCCAAGGCTCAGGGTATAATGAAAAACTGTTTTTT. As protein: CASSQGSGYNEKLFF.

This chain links TRBV5-4 with TRBJ2-5; 12 bases align to TRBD2. CDR3 length: 16 residues. The trim removed 0 bases at V and 5 bases at J, leaving 5 bases unmatched. Looked up from germline, CDR1 is SGHNT and CDR2 is YYREEE (reference sequence). CDR3 loop: CASSLGLAGVAETQYF. In DNA form, the CDR3 reads TGTGCCAGCAGCTTGGGACTAGCGGGAGTCGCCGAGACCCAGTACTTC. The entire variable domain, with the rest obtained from reference TRBV5-4 and TRBJ2-5, is as follows: ETGVTQSPTHLIKTRGQQVTLRCSSQSGHNTVSWYQQALGQGPQFIFQYYREEENGRGNFPPRFSGLQFPNYSSELNVNALELDDSALYLCASSLGLAGVAETQYFGPGTRLLVL.

The chain has TRBV5-8 and TRBJ2-5; D is undetermined. The germline V gene has CDR1 SGHTS and CDR2 YDEGEE. The CDR3 covers 12 residues. The V end was cut by 3 bases, the J end by 5 bases, with 8 bases between. The CDR3 loop is CASSSLGETQYF. The CDR3 DNA sequence: TGTGCCAGCAGCTCTCTGGGGGAGACCCAGTACTTC.

The DNA for the CDR3 is TGCAGCGTTGGGGCGGCTATTCCCTACGAGCAGTACTTC. It specifies CSVGAAIPYEQYF. The chain carries TRBV29-1 and TRBJ2-7; D gene uncertain. The CDR3 consists of 13 residues. V gave up 4 bases and J gave up 2 bases, with 12 bases separating them. Per the germline V gene, CDR1 is SQVTM and CDR2 is ANQGSEA.

The rearrangement uses TRBV27 and TRBJ2-2; TRBD1 agrees at 7 bases. The CDR3 runs to 17 residues. V lost 2 bases, J lost 0 bases, and 6 bases stayed unmatched. From germline, CDR1 is MNHEY and CDR2 SMNVEV (reference sequence). The CDR3 nucleotides read TGTGCCAGCAGTTTAGACGACAGGGTCGCGAACACCGGGGAGCTGTTTTTT. It yields the protein CASSLDDRVANTGELFF.

The V and J genes are TRBV19 and TRBJ1-1; D gene uncertain. Between the trimmed V and J ends, which lost 5 bases and 1 base, there was a span of 8 bases. Germline V lookup: CDR1 LNHDA, CDR2 SQIVND (reference sequence). CDR3 length: 13 residues. Here the CDR3 DNA reads TGTGCCAGTAGTTTCGACAAGAACACTGAAGCTTTCTTT. As protein: CASSFDKNTEAFF.

This chain links TRBV27 with TRBJ2-1; 10 bases match TRBD2. The CDR3 has 15 residues. The ends lost 2 bases at V and 8 bases at J; junction bases unmatched: 6. Germline lookup yields CDR1 MNHEY and CDR2 SMNVEV (reference sequence). This CDR3 is CASSLPGTSVYEQFF. DNA for the CDR3: TGTGCCAGCAGTTTACCAGGGACTAGCGTCTATGAGCAGTTCTTC.

The V call is TRBV6-5, the J call TRBJ1-3; TRBD1 is a possible D gene (5 bases). V lost 0 bases and J lost 0, with 9 bases in between. Germline CDR1 reads MNHEY; CDR2 reads SVGAGI. The CDR3 spans 16 residues. In nucleotides, the CDR3 is TGTGCCAGCAGTTACTCGGGGGAAAGCTCTGGAAACACCATATATTTT. This sequence encodes CASSYSGESSGNTIYF.

The rearrangement uses TRBV13 and TRBJ2-3; D is unclear. The CDR3 is made up of 13 amino acids. The germline V and J ends were trimmed by 3 bases and 1 base, with 5 bases remaining between them. Per the germline V gene, CDR1 is PRHDT and CDR2 is FYEKMQ (reference sequence). The CDR3 sequence is CASSFQGTDTQYF. The CDR3 DNA reads TGTGCCAGCAGCTTTCAGGGCACAGATACGCAGTATTTT.

This chain connects TRBV11-3 to TRBJ2-3; 10 bases are a match to TRBD1. The length of the CDR3 is 15 residues. Germline V gene lookup returns CDR1 SGHNT and CDR2 YENEEA. With 5 bases clipped from V and 4 bases from J, the junction kept 6 bases outside the gene matches. CDR3 in amino acids: CASSLGQGEPDTQYF. The CDR3 nucleotides are TGTGCCAGCAGCCTCGGACAGGGGGAGCCAGATACGCAGTATTTT.

Remarks on this clone: An end of the junction differs from the germline gene, which may be a read error. V gene TRBV6-6 combines with J gene TRBJ2-5; 11 bases are a match to TRBD2. The germline CDR1 and CDR2 sequences are MNHNY and SVGAGI (reference sequence). The CDR3 extends over 16 amino acids. For the CDR3, the DNA is TGTGCCAGCAGTTGGACTAGCGGGCCGCGCCAAGAGGCCCAGTACTTC. Translation: CASSWTSGPRQEAQYF.

This sequence joins TRBV2 and TRBJ2-5; D is uncertain. The V end was cut by 7 bases, the J end by 0 bases, with 18 bases between. The CDR3 sequence is 16 residues long. In germline, CDR1 is SNHLY, CDR2 FYNNEI. The CDR3 protein is CASKFDDHSYQETQYF. In DNA form, the CDR3 reads TGTGCCAGCAAATTCGACGACCACTCATACCAAGAGACCCAGTACTTC.

This chain links TRBV10-3 with TRBJ1-3; D not resolved. CDR3 length: 12 residues. The V and J ends lost 6 bases and 0 bases respectively, with 3 bases between them. The V gene's germline CDR1 is ENHRY and CDR2 SYGVKD. CDR3 in DNA: TGTGCCATCAGGGACTCTGGAAACACCATATATTTT. It specifies CAIRDSGNTIYF.

The chain couples TRBV28 to TRBJ2-5, with 7 bases fitting TRBD1. The V and J ends lost 6 bases and 1 base, in that order; junction bases with no gene match: 2. This CDR3 is built from 13 residues. Germline CDR1 is MDHEN and CDR2 is SYDVKM. CDR3 coding DNA: TGTGCCAGCAGGGGACAGACCCAAGAGACCCAGTACTTC. Protein: CASRGQTQETQYF. Looking up the rest from reference TRBV28 and TRBJ2-5 gives the full variable domain: DVKVTQSSRYLVKRTGEKVFLECVQDMDHENMFWYRQDPGLGLRLIYFSYDVKMKEKGDIPEGYSVSREKKERFSLILESASTNQTSMYLCASRGQTQETQYFGPGTRLLVL.

The J gene is TRBJ2-3, the V gene TRBV5-6, with 9 bases that match TRBD2. The germline gives CDR1 SGHDT, CDR2 YYEEEE. Losses at the gene ends were 0 bases for V and 4 bases for J; bases not matched to a gene: 6. CDR3 size: 16 residues. The chain's CDR3 is CASSLGGGRAPDTQYF. CDR3 nucleotide sequence: TGTGCCAGCAGCTTGGGGGGCGGGAGGGCCCCAGATACGCAGTATTTT.

The chain has TRBV5-6 and TRBJ1-2; D gene ambiguous. This CDR3 contains 13 residues. The V gene lost 0 bases and the J gene lost 4 bases, with 7 bases spanning the gap. Germline loops: CDR1 SGHDT, CDR2 YYEEEE. The chain's CDR3 is CASSLVAGYGYTF. CDR3 bases: TGTGCCAGCAGCTTGGTTGCGGGCTATGGCTACACCTTC.